This is a list of T cell receptor beta chains from one sample in a study of blood T cell repertoires in COVID-19. Using immunoSEQ multiplex PCR, the repertoire was profiled, and TCRdb retains in-frame clones only, with some absent. Counted here are over 250,000 clones, around four fifths occurring once; the ten biggest clones make up 8% to 10%. Sequenced material: peripheral blood. The source of these receptors is a woman aged 45 to 65 who had recovered from COVID-19. Each CDR3 is given with its conserved first and last residue. The D gene is left open where the match is weak. Size tells how often a clone was seen (once, few, many) or the class of an expanded clone, and some rows leave it out.

clone_size	j_call	v_call	d_call	cdr3_aa	cdr3_nt
once	TRBJ1-5	TRBV12-5	.	CASGWTENSNQPQHF	TGTGCTAGTGGTTGGACAGAAAATAGCAATCAGCCCCAGCATTTT
.	TRBJ1-1	TRBV21-1	.	CASSSDRGIAEAFF	TGTGCCAGCAGCAGTGACAGGGGTATAGCTGAAGCTTTCTTT
.	TRBJ2-7	TRBV13	TRBD2	CASSATFQLAGATYEQYF	TGTGCCAGCAGCGCGACTTTTCAACTAGCGGGGGCCACCTACGAGCAGTACTTC
.	TRBJ1-2	TRBV6-2/TRBV6-3	.	CASSRTVNYGYTF	TGTGCCAGCAGTCGGACAGTGAACTATGGCTACACCTTC
.	TRBJ1-4	TRBV9	.	CASSVGRGGSTNEKLFF	TGTGCCAGCAGCGTAGGCCGGGGGGGGTCGACTAATGAAAAACTGTTTTTT
.	TRBJ1-1	TRBV18	TRBD1	CASSPGTGGGTEAFF	TGTGCCAGCTCACCGGGGACAGGGGGCGGGACTGAAGCTTTCTTT
.	TRBJ2-1	TRBV13	.	CASSQGPGSNEQFF	TGTGCCAGCAGCCAGGGCCCCGGGAGCAATGAGCAGTTCTTC
.	TRBJ2-5	TRBV4-1	.	CASSRGPQETQYF	TGCGCCAGCAGCCGGGGCCCCCAAGAGACCCAGTACTTC
.	TRBJ2-1	TRBV27	TRBD2	CASRRGNNEQFF	TGTGCCAGCAGGCGGGGGAACAATGAGCAGTTCTTC
few	TRBJ1-2	TRBV28	.	CASSKYRVNYGYTF	TGTGCCAGCAGTAAATACAGGGTTAACTATGGCTACACCTTC
.	TRBJ1-1	TRBV25-1	.	CASRQWTEAFF	TGTGCCAGCAGACAATGGACTGAAGCTTTCTTT
.	TRBJ2-6	TRBV29-1	.	CSVEQGYGANVLTF	TGCAGCGTTGAACAGGGGTATGGGGCCAACGTCCTGACTTTC
.	TRBJ1-6	TRBV27	.	CAGTHPGAPLHF	TGTGCCGGCACTCACCCCGGGGCACCCCTCCACTTT
.	TRBJ2-1	TRBV7-8	.	CASSLGGTQNYNEQFF	TGTGCCAGCAGCTTAGGGGGCACCCAGAACTACAATGAGCAGTTCTTC
.	TRBJ1-2	TRBV19	TRBD1	CASSSAGGGAGGYTF	TGTGCCAGTAGTTCCGCGGGAGGGGGCGCGGGAGGCTACACCTTC
.	TRBJ1-2	TRBV24-1	TRBD1	CATSRGEANYGYTF	TGTGCCACCAGCAGGGGGGAAGCTAACTATGGCTACACCTTC
.	TRBJ2-1	TRBV9	TRBD2	CASSVGRTSNNEQFF	TGTGCCAGCAGCGTAGGAAGGACTAGCAACAATGAGCAGTTCTTC
.	TRBJ2-5	TRBV7-2	TRBD2	CASSSWTSGGTQYF	TGTGCCAGCAGCTCCTGGACTAGCGGGGGGACCCAGTACTTC
.	TRBJ1-3	TRBV9	.	CASSVLSGVGNTIYF	TGTGCCAGCAGCGTATTATCAGGGGTTGGAAACACCATATATTTT
.	TRBJ1-3	TRBV6-6	TRBD1	CASSSFTGGGGNTIYF	TGTGCCAGCAGTTCATTTACAGGGGGTGGTGGAAACACCATATATTTT
.	TRBJ1-3	TRBV19	TRBD1	CASSSPTDREPNTIYF	TGTGCCAGTAGTTCGCCCACCGACAGGGAGCCAAACACCATATATTTT
.	TRBJ1-2	TRBV29-1	TRBD1	CSGKQGFGDYGYTF	TGCAGCGGCAAACAGGGGTTTGGGGACTATGGCTACACCTTC
few	TRBJ2-1	TRBV4-3	TRBD2	CASSQDASGPYNEQFF	TGCGCCAGCAGCCAAGATGCTAGCGGACCGTACAATGAGCAGTTCTTC
.	TRBJ2-3	TRBV7-9	TRBD1	CASSFGQGAGDTQYF	TGTGCCAGCAGCTTCGGACAGGGGGCAGGAGATACGCAGTATTTT
many	TRBJ2-7	TRBV13	TRBD1	CASSLNRGMEQYF	TGTGCCAGCAGCTTAAACAGGGGGATGGAGCAGTACTTC
.	TRBJ1-5	TRBV2	TRBD1	CASSEWTGNQPQHF	TGTGCCAGCAGTGAATGGACAGGGAATCAGCCCCAGCATTTT
.	TRBJ1-2	TRBV19	TRBD1	CASSIEQGLGGYTF	TGTGCCAGTAGTATAGAACAGGGGCTGGGAGGCTACACCTTC
few	TRBJ1-5	TRBV19	.	CASTFSQGSIQPQHF	TGTGCCAGTACCTTCTCCCAGGGAAGTATTCAGCCCCAGCATTTT
.	TRBJ2-3	TRBV10-1	TRBD2	CASSDPSGANTDTQYF	TGCGCCAGCAGTGACCCTAGCGGGGCTAACACAGATACGCAGTATTTT
once	TRBJ2-1	TRBV5-4	TRBD2	CASSLAGGHEQFF	TGTGCCAGCAGCTTGGCGGGGGGGCATGAGCAGTTCTTC
.	TRBJ2-1	TRBV4-3	TRBD1	CASSQGQGDGNEQFF	TGCGCCAGCAGCCAAGGACAGGGGGACGGAAATGAGCAGTTCTTC
.	TRBJ2-3	TRBV5-1	TRBD2	CASTYGLAGVSHTDTQYF	TGCGCCAGCACCTATGGACTAGCGGGGGTGAGTCACACAGATACGCAGTATTTT
few	TRBJ2-2	TRBV14	.	CASSRGLTGELFF	TGTGCCTCATCCCGAGGCCTCACCGGGGAGCTGTTTTTT
.	TRBJ2-7	TRBV10-3	.	CAILTDTSYEQYF	TGTGCCATCTTAACGGACACCTCCTACGAGCAGTACTTC
.	TRBJ1-2	TRBV7-2	.	CASSLRQLYGYTF	TGTGCCAGCAGCTTACGACAGCTCTATGGCTACACCTTC
.	TRBJ2-7	TRBV27	TRBD2	CASSFGLGGSYEQYF	TGTGCCAGCAGTTTCGGCCTGGGCGGGAGTTACGAGCAGTACTTC